The T cell receptor (beta chain) under discussion was sequenced for a study of blood T cell repertoires in COVID-19. Data came from immunoSEQ multiplex PCR; TCRdb stores just in-frame clones and leaves some out. The sample lists more than 140,000 clones; 85% to 90% were seen once. Trimming took 4 bases from V and 8 from J, leaving 5 bases between them. The CDR3 spans 11 residues. From germline, CDR1 is SGHTA and CDR2 FQGTGA. This chain joins TRBV7-3 and TRBJ2-2; D not resolved. The sequencing input was peripheral blood. The origin of this receptor is a woman between 55 and 75 years old with acute or convalescent COVID-19. CDR3 sequence (DNA): TGTGCCAGCAGCTCCGGGGGGGAGCTGTTTTTT. Translated: CASSSGGELFF.